The 28 T cell receptor beta chains below were found in one sample sequenced in a study of identifying expanded T cells in peripheral blood. Sequencing was performed with immunoSEQ multiplex PCR; in TCRdb, only in-frame clones are kept and a portion is missing. Seen here are about 80,000 clones, approximately 90% observed once, and the top ten hold 7% to 7.5%. The specimen sequenced was blood. Receptors originate from a person aged 18 to 69 in good health.

This chain connects TRBV5-1 to TRBJ1-2; possibly TRBD1 for D (6 bases). The CDR3 covers 13 residues. Germline V CDR1 and CDR2: SGHRS, YFSETQ. The V end was cut by 0 bases, the J end by 4 bases, with 7 bases between. CDR3 region: CASSLVGAYGYTF. For the CDR3, the DNA is TGCGCCAGCAGCTTGGTGGGGGCCTATGGCTACACCTTC. Full variable domain (remainder filled in from reference TRBV5-1 and TRBJ1-2): KAGVTQTPRYLIKTRGQQVTLSCSPISGHRSVSWYQQTPGQGLQFLFEYFSETQRNKGNFPGRFSGRQFSNSRSEMNVSTLELGDSALYLCASSLVGAYGYTFGSGTRLTVV.

The rearrangement uses TRBV5-4 and TRBJ1-4, with 7 bases aligning to TRBD1. The V gene's germline CDR1 is SGHNT and CDR2 YYREEE (reference sequence). V shed 2 bases and J 7 bases; nucleotides not matched to a gene: 5. This CDR3 comprises 14 residues. CDR3 region: CASSLGQESEKLFF. The CDR3 DNA reads TGTGCCAGCAGCTTAGGACAGGAGAGTGAAAAACTGTTTTTT.

The chain has TRBV6-5 and TRBJ2-2; D unresolved. The CDR3 totals 13 residues. Per the germline V gene, CDR1 is MNHEY and CDR2 is SVGAGI. The V gene lost 5 bases and the J gene lost 4 bases, with 8 bases spanning the gap. CDR3 in amino acids: CASSLGSTGELFF. The CDR3 DNA follows: TGTGCCAGCAGTCTCGGTAGCACCGGGGAGCTGTTTTTT.

The rearrangement uses TRBV19 and TRBJ2-1, with a possible D match to TRBD1 (5 bases). CDR1 LNHDA and CDR2 SQIVND come from the germline V gene (reference sequence). This CDR3 has 12 amino acids. Trimming took 3 bases from V and 8 from J, leaving 8 bases between them. The CDR3: CASSIIGDEQFF. The DNA of the CDR3 is TGTGCCAGTAGTATTATAGGGGATGAGCAGTTCTTC.

The rearrangement uses TRBV18 and TRBJ2-3; a possible D gene is TRBD2 (6 bases). Germline V gene sequence: CDR1 KGHSH, CDR2 LQKENI. V lost 4 bases and J lost 4, with 21 bases in between. This CDR3 comprises 17 residues. The CDR3 coding sequence is TGTGCCAGCTCACGGCCCTTGTCGGGAGTATGGGCAGATACGCAGTATTTT. Translating gives CASSRPLSGVWADTQYF. Full variable domain (missing parts from reference TRBV18 and TRBJ2-3): NAGVMQNPRHLVRRRGQEARLRCSPMKGHSHVYWYRQLPEEGLKFMVYLQKENIIDESGMPKERFSAEFPKEGPSILRIQQVVRGDSAAYFCASSRPLSGVWADTQYFGPGTRLTVL.

As for this clone: This specimen includes other DNA sequences encoding the same CDR3. This sequence joins TRBV30 and TRBJ1-3, with TRBD1 matching over 8 bases. The V and J ends lost 3 bases and 4 bases, in that order; junction bases with no gene match: 5. This CDR3 spans 14 amino acids. Per germline, CDR1 GTSNPN and CDR2 SVGIG (reference sequence). CDR3 sequence (DNA): TGTGCCTGGAGCGGACAGGGTCTCGGAAACACCATATATTTT. Its protein is CAWSGQGLGNTIYF.

CDR3 sequence: CASSIARGGKTGELFF. The CDR3 nucleotides read TGTGCCAGTAGTATAGCTCGAGGGGGGAAGACCGGGGAGCTGTTTTTT. The rearrangement links TRBV19 to TRBJ2-2, with D perhaps given as TRBD1 or TRBD2 (6 bases each). The germline V gene encodes CDR1 LNHDA and CDR2 SQIVND (reference sequence). Trimming pared 1 base from V and 5 bases from J, leaving 14 bases between. The CDR3 covers 16 residues.

Turning to this clone: It is unclear where the CDR3 begins or ends on the DNA, so no DNA is shown, and the CDR3 is as TCRdb lists it. The genes are TRBV5-1 and TRBJ2-2. The CDR3 length is 19 residues, termini included. Germline loops: CDR1 SGHRS, CDR2 YFSETQ. This chain's CDR3 is CASSLGITRSGRAAGELFF.

The J gene is TRBJ1-5, the V gene TRBV15, with TRBD1 identical over 9 bases. Germline V gives CDR1 LNHNV, CDR2 YYDKDF (reference sequence). CDR3 length: 17 amino acids. V shed 0 bases and J 2 bases; nucleotides not matched to a gene: 5. CDR3 residues: CATSRDYRTGGNQPQHF. The CDR3, as DNA: TGTGCCACCAGCAGAGATTATAGGACAGGGGGCAATCAGCCCCAGCATTTT.

V gene TRBV4-3 combines with J gene TRBJ2-4, with D uncertain. V was trimmed by 4 bases and J by 6 bases, leaving 10 bases between them. The CDR3 consists of 13 residues. Germline loops: CDR1 LGHNA, CDR2 YSLEER. As DNA, the CDR3 is TGCGCCAGCAGCCTCAGGCGTCCAAACATTCAGTACTTC. Its protein is CASSLRRPNIQYF.

The chain employs TRBV11-3 and TRBJ2-2; 8 bases fit TRBD1. The length of the CDR3 is 17 residues. V was clipped by 5 bases and J by 4 bases; unmatched bases: 12. CDR1 is SGHNT and CDR2 is YENEEA in the germline V gene. The CDR3 bases are TGTGCCAGCAGCCCAGGGCACAGGGGGGAGGCCACCGGGGAGCTGTTTTTT. Amino acids: CASSPGHRGEATGELFF.

The gene calls are TRBV10-1 and TRBJ2-3, with 7 bases fitting TRBD1. The CDR3 is 13 residues long. Germline CDR1 is WNHNN and CDR2 is SYGVQD (reference sequence). V gave up 6 bases and J gave up 4 bases; unmatched junction bases: 4. CDR3 sequence (DNA): TGCGCCAGCAGAGGACAGGATTCAGATACGCAGTATTTT. Protein sequence: CASRGQDSDTQYF.

This rearrangement joins TRBV23-1 to TRBJ1-1; 9 bases line up with TRBD1. TRBV23-1 is placed among ORFs of uncertain function. The CDR3 extends over 17 amino acids. Trimming cost V 2 bases and J 0 bases; bases outside gene matches: 7. The DNA of the CDR3 is TGCGCCAGCAGTCAACCTGGGACAGGGCCAATGAACACTGAAGCTTTCTTT. Its protein product is CASSQPGTGPMNTEAFF.

The J gene is TRBJ1-2, the V gene TRBV5-5, with D unclear. Trimming took 4 bases from V and 5 from J, leaving 24 bases between them. The CDR3 sequence is 17 residues long. Germline CDR1 SGHKS, CDR2 YYEKEE (reference sequence). CDR3 sequence reads: CASSLQARQFRDYGYTF. CDR3 bases: TGTGCCAGCAGCCTCCAAGCGAGGCAGTTTCGGGATTATGGCTACACCTTC.

The chain carries TRBV27 and TRBJ1-5; TRBD1 might be the D (5 bases). Trimming removed 1 base from V and 2 bases from J, with 12 bases in between. CDR3 length equals 16 residues. CDR1 and CDR2 from the germline V gene are MNHEY and SMNVEV (reference sequence). This CDR3 reads CASSLFRGSGNQPQHF. CDR3 DNA: TGTGCCAGCAGTTTATTTAGGGGATCAGGCAATCAGCCCCAGCATTTT.

The chain links TRBV18 to TRBJ1-1, with TRBD1 as a possible D gene (5 bases). CDR3 length: 17 residues. Germline V gives CDR1 KGHSH, CDR2 LQKENI. Trimming removed 7 bases at V and 4 bases at J, with 25 bases between. The CDR3 sequence is CASFPPNPSGLRTEAFF. In DNA form, the CDR3 reads TGTGCCAGCTTCCCCCCAAACCCGTCAGGGCTACGCACTGAAGCTTTCTTT.

The V gene is TRBV19, the J gene TRBJ1-2, with a tentative D call TRBD1 (6 bases). The V and J ends lost 2 bases and 2 bases respectively, with 12 bases between them. CDR3 length: 15 amino acids. The germline V gene has CDR1 LNHDA and CDR2 SQIVND (reference sequence). As DNA, the CDR3 is TGTGCCAGTAGTATATGGGCAGGGGCAAACTATGGCTACACCTTC. Protein sequence: CASSIWAGANYGYTF.

V usage is TRBV7-6 and J usage is TRBJ2-5; tentatively, D is TRBD1 (6 bases). CDR1 SGHVS and CDR2 FNYEAQ come from the germline V gene. The CDR3 is 15 amino acids. Trimming removed 3 bases from V and 1 base from J, with 12 bases in between. CDR3: CASSFIGGGQETQYF. CDR3 nucleotides: TGTGCCAGCAGCTTTATTGGGGGCGGCCAAGAGACCCAGTACTTC.

The chain joins TRBV5-4 to TRBJ2-1; D unclear. This CDR3 comprises 15 residues. Germline V CDR1 and CDR2: SGHNT, YYREEE (reference sequence). V was cut by 2 bases and J by 3 bases, with 12 bases left in between. The CDR3 spells CASSFRYEGYNEQFF. CDR3 in DNA: TGTGCCAGCAGCTTTCGGTACGAAGGCTACAATGAGCAGTTCTTC.

V usage is TRBV7-9 and J usage is TRBJ1-2, with 8 bases matching TRBD1. The CDR3 loop spans 15 amino acids. Unmatched junction bases numbered 14, after V lost 6 bases and J lost 8 bases. Germline CDR1 reads SEHNR; CDR2 reads FQNEAQ (reference sequence). DNA of the CDR3: TGTGCCAGCAGTTTTAATCAGGGGGCGCTCCAAGGCTACACCTTC. It encodes CASSFNQGALQGYTF. Drawing the rest from reference TRBV7-9 and TRBJ1-2, the complete variable domain is DTGVSQNPRHKITKRGQNVTFRCDPISEHNRLYWYRQTLGQGPEFLTYFQNEAQLEKSRLLSDRFSAERPKGSFSTLEIQRTEQGDSAMYLCASSFNQGALQGYTFGSGTRLTVV.

This sequence joins TRBV14 and TRBJ2-7; D may be TRBD2 (6 bases). Germline-derived CDR1 and CDR2 are SGHDN and FVKESK. The CDR3 length is 14 residues. Trimming pared 4 bases from V and 3 bases from J, leaving 13 bases between. The CDR3 DNA sequence: TGTGCCAGCAGCCGCGGGACGGATTTCTACGAGCAGTACTTC. It yields the protein CASSRGTDFYEQYF.

The rearrangement links TRBV29-1 to TRBJ1-4; D might be TRBD1 (6 bases). The CDR3 is made up of 14 amino acids. The V end was cut by 4 bases, the J end by 8 bases, with 17 bases between. Germline lookup yields CDR1 SQVTM and CDR2 ANQGSEA. The CDR3 DNA sequence: TGCAGCGTTGCCCCCGGGGGCGCAGAGGAAAAACTGTTTTTT. Protein product: CSVAPGGAEEKLFF. Together with reference TRBV29-1 and TRBJ1-4, the CDR3 gives the full variable domain: SAVISQKPSRDICQRGTSLTIQCQVDSQVTMMFWYRQQPGQSLTLIATANQGSEATYESGFVIDKFPISRPNLTFSTLTVSNMSPEDSSIYLCSVAPGGAEEKLFFGSGTQLSVL.

This clone was counted a single time. The chain recombines TRBV30 with TRBJ2-2, with D maybe TRBD2 (5 bases). The CDR3 is 17 residues long. The V and J ends lost 4 bases and 4 bases respectively, with 22 bases between them. Germline CDR1 GTSNPN, CDR2 SVGIG (reference sequence). The CDR3 protein is CAWKKRVSLRSTGELFF. The CDR3 nucleotides are TGTGCCTGGAAAAAGAGGGTCTCATTGCGGAGCACCGGGGAGCTGTTTTTT.

The sample holds one count of this clone. The V and J genes are TRBV5-6 and TRBJ2-7, with D perhaps TRBD1 (5 bases). The germline CDR1 and CDR2 sequences are SGHDT and YYEEEE. The CDR3 contains 12 residues. Trimming took off 5 bases at V and 4 bases at J, with 10 bases between the two ends. The CDR3 loop is CASSSQGYEQYF. The CDR3 DNA is TGTGCCAGCAGTTCCCAGGGTTACGAGCAGTACTTC.

The rearrangement links TRBV19 to TRBJ2-3; no firm D call. The germline V gene encodes CDR1 LNHDA and CDR2 SQIVND (reference sequence). V was clipped by 6 bases and J by 1 base, with 11 bases between them. This CDR3 region has 14 residues. In DNA, the CDR3 is TGTGCCAGTAGCGGGTTACAAGGCACAGATACGCAGTATTTT. Translating gives CASSGLQGTDTQYF. Supplemented by reference TRBV19 and TRBJ2-3, the full variable domain reads DGGITQSPKYLFRKEGQNVTLSCEQNLNHDAMYWYRQDPGQGLRLIYYSQIVNDFQKGDIAEGYSVSREKKESFPLTVTSAQKNPTAFYLCASSGLQGTDTQYFGPGTRLTVL.

The chain recombines TRBV6-1 with TRBJ2-3, with 10 bases identical to TRBD2. The length of the CDR3 is 15 residues. Looked up from germline, CDR1 is MNHNS and CDR2 is SASEGT. V dropped 8 bases and J dropped 6; count of bases not matched to a gene: 11. This CDR3 reads CASGASGGDEDTQYF. Here the CDR3 DNA reads TGTGCCAGCGGCGCGAGCGGGGGGGACGAGGATACGCAGTATTTT.

This sequence joins TRBV7-7 and TRBJ2-7, with D perhaps assigned TRBD1 or TRBD2 (5 bases each). CDR3 length: 14 residues. Deletions cut 5 bases from V and 3 bases from J, with 14 bases between. Germline assignment: CDR1 SSHAT and CDR2 FNYEAQ (reference sequence). This CDR3 reads CASSEGWGNYEQYF. The CDR3 DNA reads TGTGCCAGCAGCGAGGGTTGGGGCAACTACGAGCAGTACTTC.

This clone was found once. The chain employs TRBV27 and TRBJ1-2, with a possible D match to TRBD1 (5 bases). V lost 4 bases, J lost 6 bases, and 21 bases lay in between. This CDR3 has 16 residues. CDR1 MNHEY and CDR2 SMNVEV come from the germline V gene (reference sequence). This chain's CDR3 is CASSSRQRTLADGYTF. The CDR3 coding sequence is TGTGCCAGCAGTTCAAGACAACGGACACTTGCGGATGGCTACACCTTC.